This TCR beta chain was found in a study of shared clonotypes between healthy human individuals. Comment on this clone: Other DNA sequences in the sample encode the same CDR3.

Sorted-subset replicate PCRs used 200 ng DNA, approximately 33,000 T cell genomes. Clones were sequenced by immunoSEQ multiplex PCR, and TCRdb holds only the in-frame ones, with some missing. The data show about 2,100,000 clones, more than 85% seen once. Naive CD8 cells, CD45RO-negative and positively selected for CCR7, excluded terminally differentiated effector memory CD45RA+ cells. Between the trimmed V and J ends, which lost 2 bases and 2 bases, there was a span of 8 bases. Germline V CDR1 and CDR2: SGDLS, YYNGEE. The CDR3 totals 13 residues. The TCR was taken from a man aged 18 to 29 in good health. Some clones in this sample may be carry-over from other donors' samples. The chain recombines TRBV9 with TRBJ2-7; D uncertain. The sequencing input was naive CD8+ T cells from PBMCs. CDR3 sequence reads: CASSVDGAYEQYF. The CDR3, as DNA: TGTGCCAGCAGCGTTGACGGAGCCTACGAGCAGTACTTC.